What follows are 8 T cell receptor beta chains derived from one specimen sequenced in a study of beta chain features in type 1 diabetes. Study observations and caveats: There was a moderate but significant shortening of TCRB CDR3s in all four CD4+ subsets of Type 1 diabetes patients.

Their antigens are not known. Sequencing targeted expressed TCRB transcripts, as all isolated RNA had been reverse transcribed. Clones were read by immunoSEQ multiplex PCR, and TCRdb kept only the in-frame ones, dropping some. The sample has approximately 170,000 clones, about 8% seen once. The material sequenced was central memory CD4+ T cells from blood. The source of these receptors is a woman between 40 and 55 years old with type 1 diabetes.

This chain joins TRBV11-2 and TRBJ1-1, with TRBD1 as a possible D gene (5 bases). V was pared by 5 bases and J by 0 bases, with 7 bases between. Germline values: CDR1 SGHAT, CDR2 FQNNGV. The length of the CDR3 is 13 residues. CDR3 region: CASSRQLNTEAFF. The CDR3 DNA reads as TGTGCCAGCAGCCGACAGCTGAACACTGAAGCTTTCTTT.

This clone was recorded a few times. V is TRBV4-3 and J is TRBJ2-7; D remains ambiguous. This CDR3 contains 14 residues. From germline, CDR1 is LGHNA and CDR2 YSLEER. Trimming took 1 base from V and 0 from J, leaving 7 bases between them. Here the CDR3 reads CASSQGYSSYEQYF. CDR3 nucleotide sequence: TGCGCCAGCAGCCAAGGGTATAGCTCCTACGAGCAGTACTTC.

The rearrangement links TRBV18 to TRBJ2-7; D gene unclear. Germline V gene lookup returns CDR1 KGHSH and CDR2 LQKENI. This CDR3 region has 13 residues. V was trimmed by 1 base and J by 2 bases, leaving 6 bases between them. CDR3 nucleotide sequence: TGTGCCAGCTCACCACGACAAACCTACGAGCAGTACTTC. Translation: CASSPRQTYEQYF.

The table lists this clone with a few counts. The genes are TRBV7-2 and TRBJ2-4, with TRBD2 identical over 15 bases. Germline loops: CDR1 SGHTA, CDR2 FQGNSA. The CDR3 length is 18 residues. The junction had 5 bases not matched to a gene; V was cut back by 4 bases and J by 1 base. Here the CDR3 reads CASSSRTSGGAAKNIQYF. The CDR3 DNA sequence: TGTGCCAGCAGCTCCCGGACTAGCGGGGGGGCGGCCAAAAACATTCAGTACTTC. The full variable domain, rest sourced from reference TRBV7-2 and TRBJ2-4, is GAGVSQSPSNKVTEKGKDVELRCDPISGHTALYWYRQSLGQGLEFLIYFQGNSAPDKSGLPSDRFSAERTGGSVSTLTIQRTQQEDSAVYLCASSSRTSGGAAKNIQYFGAGTRLSVL.

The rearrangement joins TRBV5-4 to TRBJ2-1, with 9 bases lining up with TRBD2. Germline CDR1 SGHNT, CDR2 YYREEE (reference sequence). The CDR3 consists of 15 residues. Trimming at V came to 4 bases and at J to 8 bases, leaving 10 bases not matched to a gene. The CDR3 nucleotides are TGTGCCAGCAGCCCCCGGGTAGCGGGAGAGTATGAGCAGTTCTTC. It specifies CASSPRVAGEYEQFF.

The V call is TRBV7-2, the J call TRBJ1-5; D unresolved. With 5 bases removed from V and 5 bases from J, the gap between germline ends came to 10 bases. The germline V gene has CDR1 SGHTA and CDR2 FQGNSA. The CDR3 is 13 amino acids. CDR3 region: CASSPQAHQPQHF. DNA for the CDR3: TGTGCCAGCAGCCCTCAGGCCCATCAGCCCCAGCATTTT.

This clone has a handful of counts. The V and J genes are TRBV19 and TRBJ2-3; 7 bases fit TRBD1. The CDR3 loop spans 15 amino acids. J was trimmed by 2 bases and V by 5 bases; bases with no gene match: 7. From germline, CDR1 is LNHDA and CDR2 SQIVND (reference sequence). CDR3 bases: TGTGCCAGTAGTTTCTCGGGACAGTCCACAGATACGCAGTATTTT. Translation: CASSFSGQSTDTQYF.

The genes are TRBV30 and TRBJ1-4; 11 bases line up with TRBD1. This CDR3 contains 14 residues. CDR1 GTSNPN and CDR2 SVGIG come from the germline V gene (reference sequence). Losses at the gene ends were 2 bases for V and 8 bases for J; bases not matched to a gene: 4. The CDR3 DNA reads TGTGCCTGGAGTACCGGGACAGGGGGAGAAAAACTGTTTTTT. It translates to CAWSTGTGGEKLFF.